Below, 3 T cell receptor beta chains from the same sample are listed, as sequenced in a study of cytomegalovirus exposure and HLA in healthy donors. In the PCR, 60 Vbeta and 13 Jbeta primers were used. TCRdb keeps only in-frame clones here, not all; method: immunoSEQ multiplex PCR. Here the sample table reports around 140,000 clones. Sample: PBMCs. The receptor source for this set is a woman between 45 and 65 years old in good health and CMV-seronegative.

The CDR3 bases are TGTGCCAGCAGCTCGGGTCTACAAACAGGGGCCAACGTCCTGACTTTC. This sequence encodes CASSSGLQTGANVLTF. J is TRBJ2-6 and V is TRBV5-4; no clear D. The V gene lost 3 bases and the J gene lost 4 bases, with 14 bases spanning the gap. Germline CDR1 is SGHNT and CDR2 is YYREEE (reference sequence). This CDR3 has 16 amino acids.

The chain joins TRBV7-8 to TRBJ2-1; 7 bases match TRBD2. With 5 bases clipped from V and 7 bases from J, the junction kept 8 bases outside the gene matches. CDR1 is SGHVS and CDR2 is FQNEAQ in the germline V gene. CDR3 length: 14 amino acids. The CDR3 sequence: CASSHRRGLNEQFF. CDR3 nucleotide sequence: TGTGCCAGCAGCCACAGGCGGGGGTTGAATGAGCAGTTCTTC.

The chain recombines TRBV7-3 with TRBJ2-1; 7 bases match TRBD2. V shed 1 base, J shed 9 bases, and the junction held 12 bases outside the gene matches. Germline CDR1 reads SGHTA; CDR2 reads FQGTGA. The CDR3 length is 16 residues. For the CDR3, the DNA is TGTGCCAGCAGCTTAATAGTTAGCGGGCAGAAGGGTGAGCAGTTCTTC. Its translation is CASSLIVSGQKGEQFF.